This TCR beta chain is drawn from a study of T cells in localized non-small cell lung cancer. Worth noting for this clone: Antigen specificity is unknown.

The CDR3 consists of 15 residues. Germline V gene data show CDR1 as MNHEY and CDR2 as SVGAGI. The ends lost 2 bases at V and 6 bases at J; junction bases unmatched: 4. Libraries were prepared by immunoSEQ multiplex PCR; TCRdb keeps only in-frame clonotypes and omits some of them. The table lists under 30,000 clones, 90% of them singletons. Broader study findings: Of the tissues analyzed, uninvolved adjacent lung showed maximal T cell clonality, greater than tumor. An association was observed between higher blood T cell density and longer overall survival. Sequencing was restricted to one tumor region; therefore, heterogeneity remains possible.

The input for sequencing was peripheral blood, taken before any cancer treatment. V gene TRBV6-5 combines with J gene TRBJ1-6, with 7 bases aligning to TRBD1. This TCR came from a woman aged 40-75 years with stage I lung adenocarcinoma. The CDR3 region has the DNA TGTGCCAGCAGTTACGAAGGGACAGCTAATTCACCCCTCCACTTT. Residues: CASSYEGTANSPLHF.